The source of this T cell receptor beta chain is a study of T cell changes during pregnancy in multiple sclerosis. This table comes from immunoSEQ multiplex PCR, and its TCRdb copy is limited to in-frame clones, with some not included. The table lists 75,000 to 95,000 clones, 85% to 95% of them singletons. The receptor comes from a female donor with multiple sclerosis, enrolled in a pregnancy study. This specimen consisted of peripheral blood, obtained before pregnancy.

CDR3 bases: TGCGCCAGCAGCTTGGGACTCCTACTACCCGAAAGCTCCTACAATGAGCAGTTCTTC. This sequence encodes CASSLGLLLPESSYNEQFF. The rearrangement joins TRBV5-1 to TRBJ2-1; D unresolved. Trimming pared 0 bases from V and 0 bases from J, leaving 19 bases between. Germline V gives CDR1 SGHRS, CDR2 YFSETQ. The CDR3 contains 19 residues.